The clone carrying this T cell receptor (beta chain) appeared a few times. The data were obtained in a study of neoadjuvant anti-PD-1 for oral cavity cancer. For the study at large: Around day 43, patients without progression received a fourth nivolumab dose before surgery.

Most tumor samples had roughly 5.2 ug input DNA in two replicates. Generated by immunoSEQ multiplex PCR, the TCRdb table keeps only in-frame clones and is missing some. This table holds tens of thousands of clones, 35% to 50% found once. Indicated time point: after neoadjuvant nivolumab, at surgical resection. These newly diagnosed stage II-IVA oral cavity squamous cell carcinoma patients had no prior systemic or radiation treatment. Patients had HPV-negative, locally advanced oral cavity squamous cell carcinoma. CDR3 length: 13 residues. V was clipped by 5 bases and J by 1 base; unmatched bases: 1. CDR1 and CDR2 (germline): SGHAT, FQNNGV.

The sequence came from a person between 40 and 85 years old with oral cavity squamous cell carcinoma. The V gene is TRBV11-2, the J gene TRBJ1-1; 7 positions agree with TRBD1. Sequences were derived from tumor tissue, sampled after nivolumab (anti-PD-1) treatment. The CDR3 DNA sequence: TGTGCCAGCAGCACAGGGGCGAACACTGAAGCTTTCTTT. It yields the protein CASSTGANTEAFF.